This T cell receptor beta chain was found in a study of blood T cell repertoires in COVID-19. In the original processing: Nucleated cell number was recorded as an estimate derived from reference gene primer amplification. Sequencing was performed with immunoSEQ multiplex PCR; in TCRdb, only in-frame clones are kept and a portion is missing. That table is the source of V, J and clone size, and D and trimming were worked out from the DNA. The sample includes fewer than 250,000 clones, about 86% seen only once; the top ten take 14% to 15%. The germline V gene has CDR1 MGHDK and CDR2 SYGVNS. This CDR3 contains 16 residues. Trimming took off 6 bases at V and 5 bases at J, with 19 bases between the two ends. Each participant's cohort was designated according to participant-reported clinical history.

The sequence was collected from a woman aged 45 to 65 with acute COVID-19. Sequencing was carried out using PBMCs or T cells enriched from blood (not recorded which). V gene TRBV25-1 combines with J gene TRBJ2-2, with D perhaps TRBD1 (8 bases). The CDR3 DNA reads as TGTGCCAGCAGGGGAACAGGGGGGGGAGGTACCGGGGAGCTGTTTTTT. This encodes CASRGTGGGGTGELFF.